The 18 T cell receptor beta chains below all came from one sample that was sequenced in a study of T-cell reconstitution after alpha-beta-depleted transplantation in children. Molecular barcoding with unique molecular identifiers was used for the TCRbeta library. Each CDR3 protein gets one entry after TCRdb re-called the PCR reads with MiXCR. The sample lists about 72,000 distinct CDR3 sequences; about 7% were seen once. The starting material was PBMCs from the stem cell graft donor, obtained from the stem cell graft. The receptor source for this set is a human donor who donated a stem cell graft to a child with acute lymphoblastic leukemia.

This clonotype has a count of ten or more. The rearrangement links TRBV9 to TRBJ1-2, with 10 bases matching TRBD1. The germline gives CDR1 SGDLS, CDR2 YYNGEE. V dropped 5 bases and J dropped 8; count of bases not matched to a gene: 9. This CDR3 is 14 amino acids long. CDR3 sequence: CASSDDRGLLGYTF. DNA of the CDR3: TGTGCCAGCAGTGACGACAGGGGGCTCCTGGGCTACACCTTC.

The table lists this clonotype with many counts. The chain couples TRBV7-2 to TRBJ1-5; maybe TRBD1 (6 bases). CDR1 SGHTA and CDR2 FQGNSA come from the germline V gene. The V end lost 8 bases, the J end lost 7 bases, and 18 bases lay between the germline ends. The CDR3 contains 14 residues. Here the CDR3 DNA reads TGTGCCAGCCAACTCGTAGGGGGGGCGCAGCCCCAGCATTTT. Amino acid sequence: CASQLVGGAQPQHF.

The chain recombines TRBV29-1 with TRBJ1-1; D perhaps matches TRBD1 (5 bases). The V gene lost 4 bases and the J gene lost 11 bases, with 14 bases spanning the gap. Germline V CDR1 and CDR2: SQVTM, ANQGSEA. The CDR3 is 11 amino acids. In DNA, the CDR3 is TGCAGCGTTGGGGGCTTTAGGGAGGCTTTCTTT. This sequence encodes CSVGGFREAFF.

In its sample, this clonotype was seen a few times. The V gene is TRBV19, the J gene TRBJ2-3; TRBD2 is a possible D gene (6 bases). CDR3 length equals 13 residues. The V and J ends lost 8 bases and 5 bases respectively, with 14 bases between them. CDR1 is LNHDA, CDR2 SQIVND, per germline (reference sequence). CDR3 protein: CASSTRSGDTQYF. DNA for the CDR3: TGTGCCAGTTCGACTAGGAGTGGAGATACGCAGTATTTT. The variable domain in full, completed from reference TRBV19 and TRBJ2-3, reads DGGITQSPKYLFRKEGQNVTLSCEQNLNHDAMYWYRQDPGQGLRLIYYSQIVNDFQKGDIAEGYSVSREKKESFPLTVTSAQKNPTAFYLCASSTRSGDTQYFGPGTRLTVL.

This clonotype was counted at least ten times. The chain links TRBV20-1 to TRBJ1-4; D is possibly TRBD1 (6 bases). Trimming took 1 base from V and 8 from J, leaving 14 bases between them. Germline values: CDR1 DFQATT, CDR2 SNEGSKA (reference sequence). The length of the CDR3 is 14 residues. This CDR3 reads CSARGGGGMEKLFF. The CDR3 bases are TGCAGTGCTAGAGGAGGAGGGGGTATGGAAAAACTGTTTTTT.

In its sample, this clonotype was seen a few times. The genes are TRBV12-3 or TRBV12-4 and TRBJ2-1, with 9 positions matching TRBD2. This CDR3 region has 14 residues. Trimming took 5 bases from V and 6 from J; bases not matched to a gene: 5. The CDR3 nucleotides are TGTGCCAGCAGTGCGACTAGCGGTGCCAATGAGCAGTTCTTC. This gives the protein CASSATSGANEQFF.

This clonotype has more than one count but fewer than ten. This sequence joins TRBV2 and TRBJ2-7; D call uncertain. The CDR3 sequence is 11 residues long. Trimming removed 10 bases from V and 6 bases from J, with 13 bases in between. CDR1 and CDR2 from the germline V gene are SNHLY and FYNNEI. The CDR3: CATEKRSEQYF. The CDR3 DNA is TGTGCCACCGAAAAAAGGTCCGAGCAGTACTTC. Full variable domain (rest looked up from reference TRBV2 and TRBJ2-7): EPEVTQTPSHQVTQMGQEVILRCVPISNHLYFYWYRQILGQKVEFLVSFYNNEISEKSEIFDDQFSVERPDGSNFTLKIRSTKLEDSAMYFCATEKRSEQYFGPGTRLTVT.

This clonotype was found many times. J is TRBJ2-3 and V is TRBV14, with D possibly called TRBD1 or TRBD2 (6 bases each). Trimming removed 0 bases from V and 8 bases from J, with 12 bases in between. CDR1 and CDR2 (germline): SGHDN, FVKESK. This CDR3 comprises 14 residues. The CDR3 reads CASSQEQGGGTQYF. Here the CDR3 DNA reads TGTGCCAGCAGCCAAGAACAGGGAGGAGGTACGCAGTATTTT.

This clonotype was detected ten times or more. The chain combines TRBV14 with TRBJ2-1, with 7 bases matching TRBD2. CDR3 length: 16 residues. Germline CDR1 and CDR2: SGHDN and FVKESK. J lost 3 bases, V lost 0 bases, and 5 bases had no gene match. The CDR3 DNA sequence: TGTGCCAGCAGCCAAGATGCGGGAGCGAACTACAATGAGCAGTTCTTC. Translated: CASSQDAGANYNEQFF.

This clonotype showed up many times. The rearrangement links TRBV7-9 to TRBJ1-5; possibly TRBD1 for D (6 bases). The CDR3 covers 16 residues. Germline V gene sequence: CDR1 SEHNR, CDR2 FQNEAQ (reference sequence). Trimming removed 5 bases at V and 5 bases at J, with 19 bases between. CDR3 region: CASSPAGGRGHQPQHF. For the CDR3, the DNA is TGTGCCAGCAGCCCCGCGGGGGGCCGGGGTCATCAGCCCCAGCATTTT.

The table lists this clonotype with a few counts. This rearrangement joins TRBV14 to TRBJ2-3; TRBD1 matches 11 bases. There are 17 residues in the CDR3. Per the germline V gene, CDR1 is SGHDN and CDR2 is FVKESK. The V gene end was trimmed by 4 bases and the J gene end by 6 bases; junction bases not matched to a gene: 12. The CDR3 protein is CASSRTGDRGRSDTQYF. The CDR3 DNA follows: TGTGCCAGCAGCCGTACAGGGGACAGGGGGAGATCGGATACGCAGTATTTT. Together with reference TRBV14 and TRBJ2-3, the CDR3 gives the full variable domain: EAGVTQFPSHSVIEKGQTVTLRCDPISGHDNLYWYRRVMGKEIKFLLHFVKESKQDESGMPNNRFLAERTGGTYSTLKVQPAELEDSGVYFCASSRTGDRGRSDTQYFGPGTRLTVL.

The chain has TRBV6-5 and TRBJ2-7; maybe TRBD2 (8 bases). Looked up from germline, CDR1 is MNHEY and CDR2 is SVGAGI. This CDR3 is 16 amino acids long. V was trimmed by 0 bases and J by 6 bases, leaving 18 bases between them. CDR3 in amino acids: CASSYSPGGGWGEQYF. CDR3 nucleotides: TGTGCCAGCAGTTACTCCCCGGGAGGGGGCTGGGGCGAGCAGTACTTC.

At least ten counts were recorded for this clonotype. The chain uses TRBV5-5 and TRBJ2-1; 9 bases fit TRBD2. V dropped 5 bases and J dropped 8; count of bases not matched to a gene: 20. CDR3 length: 18 amino acids. The V gene's germline CDR1 is SGHKS and CDR2 YYEKEE (reference sequence). In DNA, the CDR3 is TGTGCCAGCAGTGGGGGTTCTGTGGGTCTAGCGGGGTCACATGAGCAGTTCTTC. Protein sequence: CASSGGSVGLAGSHEQFF.

This clonotype has ten or more counts. The chain recombines TRBV12-3 or TRBV12-4 with TRBJ2-2, with 7 bases identical to TRBD1. This CDR3 spans 15 amino acids. The ends lost 5 bases at V and 1 base at J; junction bases unmatched: 4. The CDR3 region has the DNA TGTGCCAGCAGTCGGGACAGCCAGAACACCGGGGAGCTGTTTTTT. Translating gives CASSRDSQNTGELFF.

CDR3 in amino acids: CASSPASGGPYDTQYF. The CDR3 DNA reads as TGTGCCAGCTCACCAGCTAGCGGTGGTCCCTACGATACGCAGTATTTT. This chain uses TRBV18 with TRBJ2-3; 7 bases map to TRBD2. From germline, CDR1 is KGHSH and CDR2 LQKENI. CDR3 length: 16 amino acids. Trimming at V came to 2 bases and at J to 6 bases, leaving 11 bases not matched to a gene.

V gene TRBV14 combines with J gene TRBJ2-2; D possibly corresponds to TRBD2 (6 bases). Per germline, CDR1 SGHDN and CDR2 FVKESK. Between the trimmed V and J ends, which lost 4 bases and 1 base, there was a span of 10 bases. This CDR3 spans 15 amino acids. CDR3 nucleotide sequence: TGTGCCAGCAGCCGTCAGGAGGGGAACACCGGGGAGCTGTTTTTT. Protein: CASSRQEGNTGELFF.

This clonotype was counted many times. This chain links TRBV6-5 with TRBJ1-2; no firm D call. Germline-derived CDR1 and CDR2 are MNHEY and SVGAGI. The CDR3 loop spans 14 amino acids. Between the trimmed V and J ends, which lost 6 bases and 6 bases, there was a span of 17 bases. The CDR3 bases are TGTGCCAGCAGACAACAACAAAACCCAAATGGCTACACCTTC. This sequence encodes CASRQQQNPNGYTF.

The chain combines TRBV20-1 with TRBJ2-4; unclear D gene. Germline loops: CDR1 DFQATT, CDR2 SNEGSKA (reference sequence). The ends were cut back, 1 base at V and 4 bases at J, with 8 bases in the middle. There are 13 residues in the CDR3. CDR3 loop: CSARGDTKNIQYF. The CDR3 DNA follows: TGCAGTGCTAGAGGTGACACGAAAAACATTCAGTACTTC.